Listed here is a single T cell receptor beta chain. This specimen comes from a study of blood T cell repertoires in COVID-19. Overall study: Sites across the United States, Italy and Spain contributed samples from acute and convalescent COVID-19. T cells, B-cell-depleted T cells, or PBMCs provided the cDNA or gDNA that served as material.

Produced via immunoSEQ multiplex PCR; TCRdb's table is partial and in-frame only. The sample gives 200,000 to 300,000 clones, about four fifths of which show up once; roughly 2% is in the top ten. V gave up 6 bases and J gave up 3 bases; unmatched junction bases: 5. Germline CDR1 SGHRS, CDR2 YFSETQ. The CDR3 loop spans 14 amino acids. The sequencing input was peripheral blood. The chain joins TRBV5-1 to TRBJ2-3; 9 nucleotides match TRBD1. The sequence was obtained from a man younger than 40 who had recovered from COVID-19. The chain's CDR3 is CASKRDRATDTQYF. Here the CDR3 DNA reads TGCGCCAGCAAGCGGGACAGGGCGACAGATACGCAGTATTTT.